This TCR beta chain is drawn from a study of cytomegalovirus exposure and HLA in healthy donors. Study-wide findings and caveats: Judged likely to be a sequencing artifact was a cluster of highly shared sequence variants. When the data were analyzed later, several of the most significant clusters appeared to be linked to common viral pathogens.

As regards this clone: Its antigen remains unidentified.

The PCR had 60 Vbeta and 13 Jbeta primers. Only in-frame clones appear in the TCRdb table, and some are missing; sequencing was by immunoSEQ multiplex PCR. The repertoire includes 100,000 to 150,000 clones, 70% to 80% of them detected once, and roughly 10% sits in the top ten. This CDR3 contains 15 residues. The germline V gene has CDR1 MNHNY and CDR2 SVGAGI (reference sequence). The V end lost 5 bases, the J end lost 3 bases, and 17 bases lay between the germline ends. The sequence derives from a woman aged 50 to 65 in good health and CMV-seropositive. The genes are TRBV6-6 and TRBJ2-7, with a possible D match to TRBD1 (6 bases). Source material: PBMCs. CDR3 nucleotides: TGTGCCAGCAGTCGCCCAGACAGGACCGGCTACGAGCAGTACTTC. Amino acid sequence: CASSRPDRTGYEQYF.